Here is one T cell receptor (beta chain) with its context. This record comes from a study of control samples from healthy donors and cancer patients. Clones were sequenced by immunoSEQ multiplex PCR, and TCRdb holds only the in-frame ones, with some missing. The sample records under 85,000 clones, roughly 92% being singletons. The germline V and J ends were trimmed by 0 bases and 8 bases, with 11 bases remaining between them. Germline-derived CDR1 and CDR2 are LNHDA and SQIVND (reference sequence). The CDR3 covers 14 residues. The rearrangement joins TRBV19 to TRBJ2-1; possibly TRBD1 for D (5 bases). This receptor was obtained from a woman in her 40s in good health. Sequencing was done on a sample of blood. The CDR3 region is CASSIEPGFDEQFF. CDR3 bases: TGTGCCAGTAGTATAGAACCAGGGTTCGATGAGCAGTTCTTC.